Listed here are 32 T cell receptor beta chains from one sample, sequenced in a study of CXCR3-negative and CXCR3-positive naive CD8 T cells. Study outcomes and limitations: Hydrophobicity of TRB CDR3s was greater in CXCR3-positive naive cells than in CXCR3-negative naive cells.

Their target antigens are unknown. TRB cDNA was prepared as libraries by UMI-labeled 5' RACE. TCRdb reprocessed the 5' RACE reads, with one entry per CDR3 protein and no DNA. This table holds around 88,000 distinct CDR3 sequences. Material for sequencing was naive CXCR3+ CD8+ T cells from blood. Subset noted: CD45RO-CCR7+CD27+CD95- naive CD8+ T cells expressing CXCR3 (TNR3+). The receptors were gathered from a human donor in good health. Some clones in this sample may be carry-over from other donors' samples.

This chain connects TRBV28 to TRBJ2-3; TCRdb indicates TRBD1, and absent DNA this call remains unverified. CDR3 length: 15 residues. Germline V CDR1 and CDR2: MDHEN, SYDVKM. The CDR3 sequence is CASSFGQGGTDTQYF.

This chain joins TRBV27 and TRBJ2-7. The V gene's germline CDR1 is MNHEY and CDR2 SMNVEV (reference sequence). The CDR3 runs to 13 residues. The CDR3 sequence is CASSHGPSYEQYF.

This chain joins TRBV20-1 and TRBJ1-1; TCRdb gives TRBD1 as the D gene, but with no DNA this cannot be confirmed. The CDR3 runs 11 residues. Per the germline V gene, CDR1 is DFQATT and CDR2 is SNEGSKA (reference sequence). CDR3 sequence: CSARRGFEAFF.

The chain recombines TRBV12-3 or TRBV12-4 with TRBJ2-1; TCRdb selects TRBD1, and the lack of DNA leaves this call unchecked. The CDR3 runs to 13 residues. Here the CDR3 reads CASSLTGWDEQFF.

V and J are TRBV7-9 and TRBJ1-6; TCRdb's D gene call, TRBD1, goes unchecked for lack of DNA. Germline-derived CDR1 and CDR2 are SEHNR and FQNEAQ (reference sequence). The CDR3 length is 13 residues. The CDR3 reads CASRDSPNSPLHF.

The chain's CDR3 is CASSSAEDSLYNYGYTF. This chain joins TRBV7-9 and TRBJ1-2; TCRdb's D call, TRBD1, is unchecked because there is no DNA. CDR3 length: 17 residues. The V gene's germline CDR1 is SEHNR and CDR2 FQNEAQ (reference sequence).

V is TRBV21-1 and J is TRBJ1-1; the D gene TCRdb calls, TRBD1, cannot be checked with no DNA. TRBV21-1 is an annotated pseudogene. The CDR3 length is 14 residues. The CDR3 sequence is CASGVDRGKTEAFF.

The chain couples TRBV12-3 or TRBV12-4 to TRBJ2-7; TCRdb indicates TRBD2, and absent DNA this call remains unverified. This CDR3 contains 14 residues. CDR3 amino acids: CASSLIAGGYEQYF.

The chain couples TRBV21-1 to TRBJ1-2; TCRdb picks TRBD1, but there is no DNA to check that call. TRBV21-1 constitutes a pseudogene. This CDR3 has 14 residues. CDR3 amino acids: CASSKRPGGYGYTF.

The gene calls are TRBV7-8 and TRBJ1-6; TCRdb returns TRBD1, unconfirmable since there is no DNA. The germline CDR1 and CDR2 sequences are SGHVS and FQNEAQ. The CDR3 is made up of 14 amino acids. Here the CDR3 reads CASSSTVSNSPLHF.

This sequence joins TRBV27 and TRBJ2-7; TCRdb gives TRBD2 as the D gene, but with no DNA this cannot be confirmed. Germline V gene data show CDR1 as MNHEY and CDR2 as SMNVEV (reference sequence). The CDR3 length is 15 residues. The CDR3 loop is CASSLGPPPTYEQYF.

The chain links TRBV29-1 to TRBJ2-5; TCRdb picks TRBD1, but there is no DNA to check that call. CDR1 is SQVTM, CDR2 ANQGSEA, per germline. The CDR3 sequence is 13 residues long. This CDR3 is CSVDGQDAETQYF.

CDR3: CTSSQIITGSNEQFF. This chain joins TRBV4-1 and TRBJ2-1; the D call from TCRdb, TRBD1, cannot be confirmed without DNA. CDR3 size: 15 residues. Per germline, CDR1 MGHRA and CDR2 YSYEKL.

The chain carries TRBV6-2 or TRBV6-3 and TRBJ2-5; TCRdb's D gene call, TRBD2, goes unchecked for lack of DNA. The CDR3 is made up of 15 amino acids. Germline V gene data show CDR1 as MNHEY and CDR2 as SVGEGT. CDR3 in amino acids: CASSFAGGAQETQYF.

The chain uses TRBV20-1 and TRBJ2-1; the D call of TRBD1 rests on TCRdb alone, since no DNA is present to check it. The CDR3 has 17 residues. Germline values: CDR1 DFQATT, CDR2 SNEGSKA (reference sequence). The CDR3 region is CSARWGLVTSSYNEQFF.

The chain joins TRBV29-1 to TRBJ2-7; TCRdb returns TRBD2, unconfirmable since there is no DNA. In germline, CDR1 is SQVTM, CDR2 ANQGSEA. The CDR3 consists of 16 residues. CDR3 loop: CSVDGTSGSQPYEQYF.

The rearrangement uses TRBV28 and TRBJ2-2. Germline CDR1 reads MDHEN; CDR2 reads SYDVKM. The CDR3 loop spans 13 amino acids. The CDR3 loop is CASSWANTGELFF.

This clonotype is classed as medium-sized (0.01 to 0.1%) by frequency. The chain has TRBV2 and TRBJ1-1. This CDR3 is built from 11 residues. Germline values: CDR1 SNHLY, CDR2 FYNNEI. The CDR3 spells CASSDAGEAFF.

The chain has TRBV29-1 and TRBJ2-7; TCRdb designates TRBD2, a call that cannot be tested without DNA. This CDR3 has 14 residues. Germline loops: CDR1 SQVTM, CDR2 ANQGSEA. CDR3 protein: CSVELSGLSYEQYF.

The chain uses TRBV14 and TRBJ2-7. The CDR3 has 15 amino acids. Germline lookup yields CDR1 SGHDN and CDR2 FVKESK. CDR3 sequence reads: CASSPQGFFSYEQYF.

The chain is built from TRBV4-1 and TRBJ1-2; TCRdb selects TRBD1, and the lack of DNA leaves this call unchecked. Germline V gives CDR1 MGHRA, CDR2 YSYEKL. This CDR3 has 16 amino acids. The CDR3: CASSQGDSSPVYGYTF.

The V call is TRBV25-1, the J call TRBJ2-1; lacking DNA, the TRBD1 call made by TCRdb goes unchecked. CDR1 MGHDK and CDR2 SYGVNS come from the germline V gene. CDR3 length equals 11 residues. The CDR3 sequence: CASSDLGTQFF.

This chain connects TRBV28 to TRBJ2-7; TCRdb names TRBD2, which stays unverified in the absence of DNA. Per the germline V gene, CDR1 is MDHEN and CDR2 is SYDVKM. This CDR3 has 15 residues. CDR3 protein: CASSLTRDYSYEQYF.

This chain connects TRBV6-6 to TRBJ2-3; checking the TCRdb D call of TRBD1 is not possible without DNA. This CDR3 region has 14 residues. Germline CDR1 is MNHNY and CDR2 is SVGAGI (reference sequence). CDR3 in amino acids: CASSPGEASDTQYF.

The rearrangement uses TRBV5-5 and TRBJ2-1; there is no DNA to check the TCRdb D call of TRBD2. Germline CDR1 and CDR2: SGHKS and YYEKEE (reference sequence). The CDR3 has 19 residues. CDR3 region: CASSSYTLRGGYSYNEQLF.

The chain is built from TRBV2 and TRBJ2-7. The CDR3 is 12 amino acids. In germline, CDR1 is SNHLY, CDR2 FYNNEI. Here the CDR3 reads CASQGELYEQYF.

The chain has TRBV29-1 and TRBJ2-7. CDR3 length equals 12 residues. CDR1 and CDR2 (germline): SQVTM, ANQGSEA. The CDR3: CSVDDGYYEQYF.

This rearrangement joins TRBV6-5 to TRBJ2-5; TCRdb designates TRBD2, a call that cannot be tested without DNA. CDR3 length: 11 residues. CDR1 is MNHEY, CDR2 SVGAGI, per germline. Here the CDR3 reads CASGTAGTQYF.

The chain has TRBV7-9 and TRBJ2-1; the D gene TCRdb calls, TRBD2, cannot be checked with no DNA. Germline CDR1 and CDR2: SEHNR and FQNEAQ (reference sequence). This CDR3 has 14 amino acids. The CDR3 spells CASSYGGRHNEQFF.

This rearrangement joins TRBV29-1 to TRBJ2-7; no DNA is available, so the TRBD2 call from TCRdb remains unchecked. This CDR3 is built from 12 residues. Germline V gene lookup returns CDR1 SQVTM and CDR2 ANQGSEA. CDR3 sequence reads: CSVEDSSGEQYF.

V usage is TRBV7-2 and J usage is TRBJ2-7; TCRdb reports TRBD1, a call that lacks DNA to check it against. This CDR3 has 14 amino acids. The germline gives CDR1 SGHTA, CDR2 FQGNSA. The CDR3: CASSLRDTSYEQYF.

CDR3 region: CASSPDRTVNTEAFF. The rearrangement uses TRBV4-3 and TRBJ1-1. CDR3 length: 15 amino acids. Germline V gives CDR1 LGHNA, CDR2 YSLEER.